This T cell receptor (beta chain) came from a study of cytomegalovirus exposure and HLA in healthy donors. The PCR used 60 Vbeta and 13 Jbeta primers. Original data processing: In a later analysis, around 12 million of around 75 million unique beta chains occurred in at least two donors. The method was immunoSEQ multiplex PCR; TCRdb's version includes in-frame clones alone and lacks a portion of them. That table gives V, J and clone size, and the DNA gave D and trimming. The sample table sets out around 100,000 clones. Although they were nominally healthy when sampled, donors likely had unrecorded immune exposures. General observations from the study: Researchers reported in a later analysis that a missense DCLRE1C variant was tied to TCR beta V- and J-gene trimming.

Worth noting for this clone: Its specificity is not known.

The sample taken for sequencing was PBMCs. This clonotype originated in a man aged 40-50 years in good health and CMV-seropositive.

The CDR3 DNA is TGCGCCAGCAGCCAAGATCGCCCTAGCGGAAACACCGGGGAGCTGTTTTTT. Translating it yields CASSQDRPSGNTGELFF. V usage is TRBV4-1 and J usage is TRBJ2-2, with 7 bases fitting TRBD2. Germline V lookup: CDR1 MGHRA, CDR2 YSYEKL. This CDR3 is 17 amino acids long. V gave up 0 bases and J gave up 2 bases; unmatched junction bases: 6.